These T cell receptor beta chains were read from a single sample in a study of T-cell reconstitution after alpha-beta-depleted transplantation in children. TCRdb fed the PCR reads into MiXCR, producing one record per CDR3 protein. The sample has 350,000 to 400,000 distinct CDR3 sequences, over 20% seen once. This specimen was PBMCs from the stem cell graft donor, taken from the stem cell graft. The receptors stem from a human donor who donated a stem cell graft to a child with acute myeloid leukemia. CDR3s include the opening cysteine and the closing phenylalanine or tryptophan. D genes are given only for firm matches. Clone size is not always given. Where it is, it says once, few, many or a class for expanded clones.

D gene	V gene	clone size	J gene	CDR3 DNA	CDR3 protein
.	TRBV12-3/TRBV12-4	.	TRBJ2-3	TGTGCCAGCAGTCCGAACCGGGTCCCAGATACGCAGTATTTT	CASSPNRVPDTQYF
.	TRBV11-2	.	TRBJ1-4	TGTGCCAGCAGCTCCTACGTGTCGGGTAATGAAAAACTGTTTTTT	CASSSYVSGNEKLFF
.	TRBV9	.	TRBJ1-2	TGTGCCAGCAGCGTAGGGGCTAACTATGGCTACACCTTC	CASSVGANYGYTF
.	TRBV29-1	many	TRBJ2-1	TGCAGCGTTGGGCGGGCGACATACAATGAGCAGTTCTTC	CSVGRATYNEQFF
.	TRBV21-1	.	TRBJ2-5	TGTGCCAGCAGCACCCGGCGGGTCAGAATTCAAGAGACCCAGTACTTC	CASSTRRVRIQETQYF
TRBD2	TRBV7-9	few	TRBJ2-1	TGTGCCAGCAGCTTATTGGGACTAGCGTACAATGAGCAGTTCTTC	CASSLLGLAYNEQFF
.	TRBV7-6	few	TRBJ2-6	TGTGCCAGCAGCCACCGGTCTGGGGCCAACGTCCTGACTTTC	CASSHRSGANVLTF
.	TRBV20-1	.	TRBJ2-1	TGCAGTGCTAGAGGAGGGCAGGGCAAAGGGGCCTACAATGAGCAGTTCTTC	CSARGGQGKGAYNEQFF
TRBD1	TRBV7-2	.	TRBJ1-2	TGTGCCAGCAGCTTTTACCGGGACAGGGGGCCATCCTTGGACTATGGCTACACCTTC	CASSFYRDRGPSLDYGYTF
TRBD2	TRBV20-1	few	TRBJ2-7	TGCAGTGCCCTTAGCGGGAGGAACTACGAGCAGTACTTC	CSALSGRNYEQYF
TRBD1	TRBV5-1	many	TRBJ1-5	TGCGCCAGCAGCTTGAGGACAGGGGACCAGCCCCAGCATTTT	CASSLRTGDQPQHF
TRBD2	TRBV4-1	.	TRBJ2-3	TGCGCCAGCAGCCAAGAGCTAGCGGGGGGCACAGATACGCAGTATTTT	CASSQELAGGTDTQYF
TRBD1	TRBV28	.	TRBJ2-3	TGTGCCAGCAGTTTAGAAGGGGGCCTCGGTAGAGATACGCATTATTTT	CASSLEGGLGRDTHYF
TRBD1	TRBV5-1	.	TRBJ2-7	TGCGCCAGCAGCCTCCGGACAGGCGCTACCTACGAGCAGTACTTC	CASSLRTGATYEQYF
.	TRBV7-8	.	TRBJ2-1	TGTGCCAGCAGCTTAGTTGTTAGTAGGAATGAGCAGTTCTTC	CASSLVVSRNEQFF
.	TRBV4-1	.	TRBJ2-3	TGCGCCAGCAGCCAACCCAGGGCGGGAGATACGCAGTATTTT	CASSQPRAGDTQYF
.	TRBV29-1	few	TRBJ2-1	TGCAGCGTTGGCAGGGACCACAATGAGCAGTTCTTC	CSVGRDHNEQFF
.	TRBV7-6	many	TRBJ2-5	TGTGCCAGCAGCCCCGTCTTGGGGGAAGAGACCCAGTACTTC	CASSPVLGEETQYF
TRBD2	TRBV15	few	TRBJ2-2	TGTGCCACCAGCAGAGATATCCCCAAGCGGGAGATGGTCGGGGAGCTGTTTTTT	CATSRDIPKREMVGELFF
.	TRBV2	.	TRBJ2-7	TGTGCCAGCAGTGTTTCGGGGTTCGAGCAGTACTTC	CASSVSGFEQYF
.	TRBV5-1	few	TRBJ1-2	TGCGCCAGCAGCTTGGGAGACGGAATCTATGGCTACACCTTC	CASSLGDGIYGYTF
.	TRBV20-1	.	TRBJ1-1	TGCAGTGCTAATAAGCAGGGACCAACTGAAGCTTTCTTT	CSANKQGPTEAFF
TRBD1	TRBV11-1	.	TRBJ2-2	TGTGCCAGCAGCCATAAGACAGGGATCGACACCGGGGAGCTGTTTTTT	CASSHKTGIDTGELFF
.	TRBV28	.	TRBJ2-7	TGTGCCAGCAGTGCCCCGAGGGGTAGCGGAGACTCCTACGAGCAGTACTTC	CASSAPRGSGDSYEQYF
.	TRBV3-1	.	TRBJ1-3	TGTGCCAGCAGCCAAGATGCAGCAGGGGCTGGAAACACCATATATTTT	CASSQDAAGAGNTIYF
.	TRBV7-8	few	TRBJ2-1	TGTGCCAGCAGCCTGCCTCTCCGAGAGCAGTTCTTC	CASSLPLREQFF
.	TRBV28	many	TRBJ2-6	TGTGCCAGCAGAGGGGGGGTCCGCTCTGGGGCCAACGTCCTGACTTTC	CASRGGVRSGANVLTF
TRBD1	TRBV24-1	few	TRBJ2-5	TGTGCCACCAGTGACACCGGGACAGGGGGCCAAGAGACCCAGTACTTC	CATSDTGTGGQETQYF
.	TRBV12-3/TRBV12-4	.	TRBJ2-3	TGTGCCAGCACACGGTCATGGGGCACAGATACGCAGTATTTT	CASTRSWGTDTQYF
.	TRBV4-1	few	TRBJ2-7	TGCGCCAGCAGCCTGCAACTAGGCCATATCGAGCAGTACTTC	CASSLQLGHIEQYF
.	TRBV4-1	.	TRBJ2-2	TGCGCCAGCAGCCAAGATCTGGTAACCGGGGAGCTGTTTTTT	CASSQDLVTGELFF
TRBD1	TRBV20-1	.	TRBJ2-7	TGCAGTGCACCGTCTGGGACAGGGGTAGGCGAGCAGTACTTC	CSAPSGTGVGEQYF
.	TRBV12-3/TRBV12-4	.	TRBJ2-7	TGTGCCAGCAGTTTGGGACAAACCTCCTACGAGCAGTACTTC	CASSLGQTSYEQYF
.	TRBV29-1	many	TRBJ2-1	TGCAGCGTCCCCCGGGGGATTGAGCAGTTCTTC	CSVPRGIEQFF
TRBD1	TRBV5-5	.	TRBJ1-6	TGTGCCAGCAGATACACCCCTCTGGAGGGGGCGCGATCACCCCTCCACTTT	CASRYTPLEGARSPLHF
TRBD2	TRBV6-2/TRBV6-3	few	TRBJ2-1	TGTGCCAGCAGGCCGACTAGCGGGCTCAATGAGCAGTTCTTC	CASRPTSGLNEQFF
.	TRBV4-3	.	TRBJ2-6	TGCGCCAGCAGCCAAGACCTTCTTACTGGGGCCAACGTCCTGACTTTC	CASSQDLLTGANVLTF
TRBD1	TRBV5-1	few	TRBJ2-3	TGCGCCAGCAGCTTGGCGAGGGGGCTAGAGGATACGCAGTATTTT	CASSLARGLEDTQYF
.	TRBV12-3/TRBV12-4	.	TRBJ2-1	TGTGCCAGCAGTCCCCTGGCCAATGAGCAGTTCTTC	CASSPLANEQFF
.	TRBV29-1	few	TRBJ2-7	TGCAGCGTAAGAATCAGCGGGTCCTACGAGCAGTACTTC	CSVRISGSYEQYF
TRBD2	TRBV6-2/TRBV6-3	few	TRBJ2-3	TGTGCCAGCAGTTACTGGAGGACTAGCGGGAGTGGTGATACGCAGTATTTT	CASSYWRTSGSGDTQYF
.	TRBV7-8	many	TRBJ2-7	TGTGCCAGCAGCTTAGACAGGGTAGGCGAGCAGTACTTC	CASSLDRVGEQYF
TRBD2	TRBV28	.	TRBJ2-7	TGTGCCAGCACACTAGCGGTGTTTGACGAGCAGTACTTC	CASTLAVFDEQYF
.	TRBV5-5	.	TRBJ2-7	TGTGCCAGCAGCTTGTACGTTGCTGGGGGAGTTTCCTACGAGCAGTACTTC	CASSLYVAGGVSYEQYF
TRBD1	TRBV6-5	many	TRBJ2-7	TGTGCCAGCAGTCGCCGGGACAGGGGGCTGGAGCAGTACTTC	CASSRRDRGLEQYF
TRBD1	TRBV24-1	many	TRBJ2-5	TGTGCCACCAGTGCCAGGACAGGCCAAGAGACCCAGTACTTC	CATSARTGQETQYF
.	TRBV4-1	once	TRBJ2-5	TGCGCCAGCAGCCAAGTTGGGCTAGTTCAAAAGACCCAGTACTTC	CASSQVGLVQKTQYF
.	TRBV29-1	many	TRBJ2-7	TGCAGCGTTGAAAGTCAGGTGACCTACGAGCAGTACTTC	CSVESQVTYEQYF
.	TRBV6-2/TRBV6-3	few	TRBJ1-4	TGTGCCAGCAGGCGGCAAGGCCTAGTGAGTGAAAAACTGTTTTTT	CASRRQGLVSEKLFF
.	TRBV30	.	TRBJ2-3	TGTGCCTGGATCAGGGTGGGCACAGATACGCAGTATTTT	CAWIRVGTDTQYF
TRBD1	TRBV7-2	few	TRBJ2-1	TGTGCCAGCAGCTTAGCTATGAGGGGGCTATACAATGAGCAGTTCTTC	CASSLAMRGLYNEQFF
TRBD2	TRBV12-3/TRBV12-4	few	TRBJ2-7	TGTGCCAGCAGTACTGGACTAGCGGGAGTGGGCGAGCAGTACTTC	CASSTGLAGVGEQYF
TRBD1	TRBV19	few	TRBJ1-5	TGTGCCAGTAGTATTGTGACAGGGGAAGGTCCATATCAGCCCCAGCATTTT	CASSIVTGEGPYQPQHF
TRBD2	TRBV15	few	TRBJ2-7	TGTGCCACCAGCAGAGAAGGGACTAGAACCTACGAGCAGTACTTC	CATSREGTRTYEQYF
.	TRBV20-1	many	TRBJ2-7	TGCAGTGCCAAGAGGAGTAGCAATGGGGAGCAGTACTTC	CSAKRSSNGEQYF